This TCR beta chain was documented in a study of regulatory T cells in long-lasting Graves disease. Arm-PCR of CDR3 regions and iRepertoire HTBI primers were used to build TCR beta libraries. From the multiplex PCR reads, TCRdb called clonotypes with MiXCR, one entry per CDR3 protein. The repertoire holds hundreds of thousands of distinct CDR3 sequences, about 15% seen once, with around 19% in the top ten. Documented time point: newly diagnosed GD, antithyroid drugs for less than 3 months. There was RNA extracted from PBMCs, and the TCR library was made from it. Per germline, CDR1 MNHNS and CDR2 SASEGT. The CDR3 has 13 amino acids. The V segment lost 6 bases and the J segment 4 bases; nucleotides outside the gene matches: 5. Another study also made use of these data, one on T cells in Graves' hyperthyroidism and ophthalmopathy.

The TCR comes from a woman aged 30 to 39 with Graves disease. Here the sequenced sample was peripheral blood mononuclear cells (PBMCs), taken at new diagnosis, from a patient treated with antithyroid drugs. This chain joins TRBV6-1 and TRBJ2-7; 8 nucleotides align to TRBD2. The DNA for the CDR3 is TGTGCCAGCAGGGAGGTAGCGGGATACGAGCAGTACTTC. It specifies CASREVAGYEQYF.